Listed here are 13 T cell receptor beta chains from one sample, sequenced in a study of T cells in Graves' hyperthyroidism and ophthalmopathy. Researchers took RNA transcripts and amplified the TCR beta CDR3 regions from them. First-round RT-PCR with HTBI primers amplified the TCR CDR3 region. Via MiXCR, TCRdb re-called the multiplex PCR reads, giving one row per CDR3 protein. The sample consists of hundreds of thousands of distinct CDR3 sequences, about a fifth of them appearing once. Material for sequencing was blood. All receptors derive from a man younger than 45 with Graves' ophthalmopathy.

This clonotype has ten or more counts. The chain joins TRBV2 to TRBJ1-2; unclear D gene. The CDR3 covers 15 residues. The V gene's germline CDR1 is SNHLY and CDR2 FYNNEI. The V and J ends lost 2 bases and 8 bases respectively, with 18 bases between them. The DNA for the CDR3 is TGTGCCAGCAGTGAATACCCCGGGCCCAGAGGCGGCTACACCTTC. Amino acid sequence: CASSEYPGPRGGYTF.

There are a few counts of this clonotype. In DNA, the CDR3 is TGCAGCGTTGGACAGGGGGGCACCGGGGAGCTGTTTTTT. This sequence encodes CSVGQGGTGELFF. The chain recombines TRBV20-1 with TRBJ2-2, with 10 positions matching TRBD1. The CDR3 contains 13 residues. Germline lookup yields CDR1 DFQATT and CDR2 SNEGSKA (reference sequence).

The sample holds a few counts of this clonotype. The V and J genes are TRBV6-1 and TRBJ2-1; no reliable D call. The CDR3 extends over 14 amino acids. Trimming took 1 base from V and 8 from J, leaving 12 bases between them. Germline CDR1 is MNHNS and CDR2 is SASEGT. The CDR3 DNA reads TGTGCCAGCAGTGAAGGCTCGACTGGGGATGAGCAGTTCTTC. This gives the protein CASSEGSTGDEQFF.

This clonotype was seen a handful of times. This sequence joins TRBV6-1 and TRBJ2-2; 10 nucleotides match TRBD1. The length of the CDR3 is 15 residues. Trimming removed 1 base from V and 6 bases from J; junction bases left unmatched: 2. From germline, CDR1 is MNHNS and CDR2 SASEGT. Here the CDR3 DNA reads TGTGCCAGCAGTGAAGACGACAGGGGGCCCGGGGAGCTGTTTTTT. As protein: CASSEDDRGPGELFF.

A note on this clonotype: This is likely an artifact of a read error, given a far larger clone one base away. V gene TRBV5-8 combines with J gene TRBJ1-1; D is possibly TRBD1 (5 bases). CDR3 size: 13 residues. From germline, CDR1 is SGHTS and CDR2 YDEGEE. This CDR3 reads CTSSLTANTEAFF. CDR3 nucleotide sequence: TGTACCAGCAGCTTGACAGCGAACACTGAAGCTTTCTTT.

This clonotype was counted between two and nine times. The chain combines TRBV6-1 with TRBJ2-7; D possibly corresponds to TRBD2 (5 bases). The CDR3 sequence is 11 residues long. Trimming shortened V by 6 bases and J by 5 bases, and 8 bases separated the two germline ends. The germline V gene encodes CDR1 MNHNS and CDR2 SASEGT. The CDR3 DNA sequence: TGTGCCAGCAGGAGGGTGAACGAGCAGTACTTC. Its protein is CASRRVNEQYF.

This clonotype has just a few counts. The rearrangement joins TRBV2 to TRBJ1-5; 10 bases fit TRBD1. V lost 0 bases, J lost 7 bases, and 9 bases stayed unmatched. Per germline, CDR1 SNHLY and CDR2 FYNNEI. The CDR3 extends over 17 amino acids. The CDR3 sequence: CASSEAGTGVLSQPQHF. DNA of the CDR3: TGTGCCAGCAGTGAAGCCGGGACAGGGGTCCTTTCGCAGCCCCAGCATTTT.

This chain joins TRBV10-3 and TRBJ1-1; 7 nucleotides match TRBD1. The CDR3 has 15 amino acids. J gave up 0 bases and V 10 bases, and 11 bases lay outside the gene matches. The germline gives CDR1 ENHRY, CDR2 SYGVKD. In DNA form, the CDR3 reads TGTGCCACAAACAATTTGACAGGGATGAACACTGAAGCTTTCTTT. Its protein is CATNNLTGMNTEAFF.

This clonotype occurred a few times. This rearrangement joins TRBV20-1 to TRBJ1-4; D remains unclear. The length of the CDR3 is 13 residues. Trimming removed 4 bases from V and 8 bases from J, with 14 bases in between. Germline V gene data show CDR1 as DFQATT and CDR2 as SNEGSKA (reference sequence). The CDR3 DNA follows: TGCAGTGCTACCCCACCTAGGCGAGAAAAACTGTTTTTT. Translation: CSATPPRREKLFF.

Of note for this clonotype: It may be a read error: a sequence one base away is much more abundant. The CDR3 DNA reads as TGTGCCAGCAGGTCCCCGGGACTAGCTTACAATGAGCAGTTCTTC. Amino acids: CASRSPGLAYNEQFF. V and J are TRBV12-3 or TRBV12-4 and TRBJ2-1; the match to TRBD2 covers 9 bases. V lost 6 bases to trimming and J lost 4 bases; unmatched junction nucleotides: 7. This CDR3 comprises 15 residues.

The J gene is TRBJ1-2, the V gene TRBV6-1; perhaps TRBD1 as D (6 bases). The CDR3 is 16 amino acids. V lost 5 bases and J 8 bases, leaving 24 bases between the germline ends. In germline, CDR1 is MNHNS, CDR2 SASEGT. The CDR3 sequence: CASSFGGRSLEGGYTF. In DNA, the CDR3 is TGTGCCAGCAGTTTCGGGGGGCGATCCTTGGAGGGGGGCTACACCTTC.

The rearrangement uses TRBV5-1 and TRBJ2-7; D is unresolved. Trimming removed 0 bases from V and 2 bases from J, with 12 bases in between. Germline V gene sequence: CDR1 SGHRS, CDR2 YFSETQ. This CDR3 comprises 15 residues. This CDR3 is CASSLDISSTYEQYF. The DNA for the CDR3 is TGCGCCAGCAGCTTGGACATTAGTAGCACCTACGAGCAGTACTTC.

This clonotype was seen repeatedly, ten times or more. This chain links TRBV11-2 with TRBJ2-2; TRBD1 or TRBD2 may be the D gene (6 bases each). The CDR3 runs 16 residues. The ends were cut back, 4 bases at V and 3 bases at J, with 15 bases in the middle. In germline, CDR1 is SGHAT, CDR2 FQNNGV. CDR3 protein: CASSSYPGEDTGELFF. As DNA, the CDR3 is TGTGCCAGCAGCTCCTATCCAGGGGAGGACACCGGGGAGCTGTTTTTT.